These 15 T cell receptor beta chains came from one sample sequenced in a study of CD8 T cells in ankylosing spondylitis. Whole-study results and caveats: The study identified a TCR beta motif of eight highly homologous variants that appeared characteristic of ankylosing spondylitis blood.

The antigens for these receptors are not known. MiXCR, applied by TCRdb to the 5' RACE reads, yields one record per CDR3 protein. This table has under 450,000 distinct CDR3 sequences, 17% appearing once. The sequenced sample was blood, either unsorted or a sorted T cell fraction (not recorded which). These receptors came from a male donor with ankylosing spondylitis.

This clonotype was recorded at least ten times. This chain connects TRBV29-1 to TRBJ2-5; TRBD2 might be the D (5 bases). The CDR3 has 13 residues. The V and J ends lost 7 bases and 5 bases respectively, with 17 bases between them. Looked up from germline, CDR1 is SQVTM and CDR2 is ANQGSEA. CDR3 residues: CSANWGSGETQYF. In DNA, the CDR3 is TGCAGCGCCAACTGGGGTTCGGGGGAGACCCAGTACTTC.

This clonotype was seen many times. The CDR3 sequence: CASSPGPNEQFF. DNA of the CDR3: TGTGCCAGCAGCCCGGGACCCAATGAGCAGTTCTTC. This chain uses TRBV2 with TRBJ2-1, with D perhaps assigned TRBD1 or TRBD2 (5 bases each). Germline-derived CDR1 and CDR2 are SNHLY and FYNNEI. This CDR3 has 12 residues. Trimming removed 6 bases from V and 6 bases from J, with 9 bases in between.

This clonotype appeared a few times. The genes are TRBV7-3 and TRBJ1-2; TRBD1 might be the D (6 bases). V lost 5 bases and J lost 4, with 17 bases in between. Germline CDR1 and CDR2: SGHTA and FQGTGA. This CDR3 comprises 15 residues. The chain's CDR3 is CASSPTGALTYGYTF. In DNA, the CDR3 is TGTGCCAGCAGCCCAACGGGGGCCCTTACCTATGGCTACACCTTC.

The chain couples TRBV3-1 to TRBJ1-1; D is perhaps TRBD1 (5 bases). This CDR3 has 16 residues. V was clipped by 5 bases and J by 5 bases, with 21 bases between them. Germline V gene data show CDR1 as LGHDT and CDR2 as YNNKEL (reference sequence). The CDR3 DNA follows: TGTGCCAGCAGCTACCAACAGGTGGGGAAGCGAACTGAAGCTTTCTTT. Translating gives CASSYQQVGKRTEAFF.

The genes are TRBV2 and TRBJ2-1; 9 positions match TRBD1. The J segment lost 2 bases and the V segment lost 6 bases, leaving 5 bases of the junction unmatched. CDR1 and CDR2 (germline): SNHLY, FYNNEI. The CDR3 loop spans 15 amino acids. Here the CDR3 reads CASRPDRGTYNEQFF. The DNA for the CDR3 is TGTGCCAGCAGACCCGACAGGGGGACCTACAATGAGCAGTTCTTC.

The chain employs TRBV4-3 and TRBJ2-2, with TRBD1 as a possible D gene (5 bases). Looked up from germline, CDR1 is LGHNA and CDR2 is YSLEER. The CDR3 is 17 amino acids. The germline V and J ends were trimmed by 0 bases and 6 bases, with 17 bases remaining between them. CDR3 region: CASSQDLTGARAGELFF. DNA for the CDR3: TGCGCCAGCAGCCAAGATCTTACAGGCGCCCGGGCCGGGGAGCTGTTTTTT.

The sample holds a few counts of this clonotype. This sequence joins TRBV20-1 and TRBJ2-1, with 11 bases lining up with TRBD2. The CDR3 is 15 amino acids. Trimming took 3 bases from V and 2 from J; bases not matched to a gene: 3. Germline loops: CDR1 DFQATT, CDR2 SNEGSKA (reference sequence). The CDR3 region is CSASLAGGPYNEQFF. The CDR3 DNA is TGCAGTGCTAGTCTAGCGGGAGGCCCCTACAATGAGCAGTTCTTC.

On this clonotype: A read error may be the cause here, since a much bigger clone is one base away. The genes are TRBV12-3 or TRBV12-4 and TRBJ1-5; D may be TRBD1 (6 bases). Trimming removed 3 bases from V and 3 bases from J, with 12 bases in between. The CDR3 totals 15 residues. CDR3 sequence: CASSFGGADNQPQHF. The CDR3 coding sequence is TGTGCCAGCAGTTTTGGGGGGGCGGACAATCAGCCCCAGCATTTT.

This clonotype was counted a few times. V is TRBV20-1 and J is TRBJ2-1; 10 bases match TRBD1. This CDR3 spans 15 amino acids. Trimming took 0 bases from V and 12 from J; bases not matched to a gene: 11. Per the germline V gene, CDR1 is DFQATT and CDR2 is SNEGSKA (reference sequence). The CDR3 region is CSARDLGQGGLGQFF. The CDR3 coding sequence is TGCAGTGCTAGAGATCTCGGACAGGGGGGTTTGGGGCAGTTCTTC.

This clonotype was seen more than once but under ten times. V usage is TRBV12-3 or TRBV12-4 and J usage is TRBJ2-1; the D gene is possibly TRBD2 (6 bases). Trimming took 4 bases from V and 4 from J, leaving 17 bases between them. The length of the CDR3 is 16 residues. For the CDR3, the DNA is TGTGCCAGCAGTTCCCTGGGCGGGGACGCATACAATGAGCAGTTCTTC. Translation: CASSSLGGDAYNEQFF.

The J gene is TRBJ2-7, the V gene TRBV4-1, with no clear D. Germline assignment: CDR1 MGHRA and CDR2 YSYEKL. V gave up 4 bases and J gave up 0 bases, with 10 bases separating them. The CDR3 is 14 amino acids. The CDR3 DNA reads TGCGCCAGCAGCCCACCGAGTGGCTCCTACGAGCAGTACTTC. This encodes CASSPPSGSYEQYF.

This clonotype has more than one count but fewer than ten. This chain joins TRBV4-3 and TRBJ2-3; D is uncertain. The CDR3 length is 16 residues. Germline V gives CDR1 LGHNA, CDR2 YSLEER. Trimming removed 0 bases at V and 0 bases at J, with 10 bases between. DNA of the CDR3: TGCGCCAGCAGCCAAGACACCGCTCTCAGCACAGATACGCAGTATTTT. It yields the protein CASSQDTALSTDTQYF.

This clonotype was observed a few times. This rearrangement joins TRBV3-1 to TRBJ1-3; D remains ambiguous. The germline V and J ends were trimmed by 5 bases and 0 bases, with 17 bases remaining between them. The CDR3 runs 17 residues. CDR1 and CDR2 (germline): LGHDT, YNNKEL (reference sequence). CDR3 nucleotide sequence: TGTGCCAGCAGCGAAGTGCCCACGGGCTACTCTGGAAACACCATATATTTT. Amino acid sequence: CASSEVPTGYSGNTIYF.

This clonotype was seen at least ten times. The rearrangement uses TRBV12-3 or TRBV12-4 and TRBJ2-1, with a weak D call TRBD2 (5 bases). Trimming shortened V by 5 bases and J by 2 bases, and 7 bases separated the two germline ends. The CDR3 covers 13 residues. This CDR3 reads CASSRGPYNEQFF. DNA for the CDR3: TGTGCCAGCAGTCGAGGGCCCTACAATGAGCAGTTCTTC.

This clonotype was observed a handful of times. The V call is TRBV28, the J call TRBJ1-1; perhaps TRBD1 as D (6 bases). This CDR3 has 12 amino acids. Germline V gene data show CDR1 as MDHEN and CDR2 as SYDVKM. V shed 6 bases and J shed 8 bases, with 13 bases lying between them. The CDR3 DNA reads as TGTGCCAGCAGCCCCCGCGACAGGGAAGCTTTCTTT. Its protein product is CASSPRDREAFF.